This T cell receptor (beta chain) was captured by sequencing in a study of T cells in tumors after PD-1 blockade (dated by TCRdb to between 2018 and 2021). The study in broad terms: Prior checkpoint blockade, systemic immunosuppressant use, and recent radiotherapy or other anti-cancer therapy within 4 weeks were grounds for patient exclusion. Patients were treated with either pembrolizumab 200 mg every 3 weeks or cemiplimab 350 mg every 2 weeks. While on anti-PD-1 treatment, some of the patients also continued taking daily vismodegib 150 mg. RECIST version 1.1 was used to assess clinical response. On average, peripheral blood samples yielded some 40,000 unique clonotypes and 100,000 to 140,000 TCR templates (range roughly 21,000-280,000). To compare clonotypes in blood versus tumor, bulk TCR sequencing was run on fewer than 11 peripheral blood samples drawn from four to six patients. Paired single-cell RNA and TCR sequencing was performed on site-matched tumors from BCC or SCC patients before and after anti-PD-1 therapy.

Genomic DNA extracted from tumor biopsies or peripheral blood was used for bulk TCRbeta sequencing, with input ranging from roughly 616 ng to 6,004 ng. All patients had histologically proven advanced or metastatic basal or squamous cell carcinoma and were poor candidates for surgical resection. The basal cell carcinoma cohort was made up of ten to twelve patients, and bulk tumor TCR sequencing was performed for several of these patients. Regarding this clone: This clone's antigen is unknown. It has no much larger one-base neighbor in the sample; base qualities were not kept.

Study-wide findings and limitations: Roughly two fifths of TCR clonotypes from the tumor were detected in blood, and certain novel exhausted tumor clones were present in blood collected before treatment, which suggests recruitment from the periphery. Where the novel T cell clones came from was not determined, and possible sources could include lymphoid organs or rare unexpanded clones inside the tumor or in the tumor periphery.

The immunoSEQ platform was used for deep TCRbeta sequencing. From the authors' description of their analysis: For further analysis, only productive rearrangements were exported out of the immunoSEQ Analyzer. Bulk TCRbeta clonotypes were assigned T cell phenotypes by matching to single-cell RNA+TCR-seq clones sharing the same TCRbeta sequence. Clone enrichment in tumor was computed as tumor frequency divided by PBMC frequency from bulk TCR sequencing. GLIPH was used to sort TCRs into specificity groups, which are clusters of distinct TCRs that likely recognize common antigens through shared CDR3 motifs. TCRdb obtained this table from immuneACCESS and retained in-frame rearrangements with V and J assigned. These tables miss some clones; where compared with another copy, unresolved V genes account for less than half of the shortfall, and the remainder is unexplained. Clonal size and the V and J genes are those of that table, whereas D and trimming came from the DNA. The sample table shows 45,000 to 60,000 clones, and 65% to 85% are seen once. The ten largest clones represent 8.7% of the sample.

According to the germline V gene (reference sequence), CDR1 reads SGHKS and CDR2 reads YYEKEE. Trimming removed 3 bases from V and 7 bases from J; the gene matches leave 5 bases unexplained. Counted from cysteine to phenylalanine, this CDR3 has 15 amino acids. Only the CDR3 region is kept as DNA, spanning 45 bases read in frame from base 1. The sequencing here drew on PBMCs, taken before anti-PD-1 therapy. This TCR came from a human donor with advanced basal cell or squamous cell carcinoma (not recorded which). The chain is encoded by TRBV5-5 joined to TRBJ1-6; the junction holds 9 bases that match TRBD1. The CDR3: CASSSPDRGNSPLHF. The nucleotides read TGTGCCAGCAGCTCACCCGACAGGGGGAATTCACCCCTCCACTTT.